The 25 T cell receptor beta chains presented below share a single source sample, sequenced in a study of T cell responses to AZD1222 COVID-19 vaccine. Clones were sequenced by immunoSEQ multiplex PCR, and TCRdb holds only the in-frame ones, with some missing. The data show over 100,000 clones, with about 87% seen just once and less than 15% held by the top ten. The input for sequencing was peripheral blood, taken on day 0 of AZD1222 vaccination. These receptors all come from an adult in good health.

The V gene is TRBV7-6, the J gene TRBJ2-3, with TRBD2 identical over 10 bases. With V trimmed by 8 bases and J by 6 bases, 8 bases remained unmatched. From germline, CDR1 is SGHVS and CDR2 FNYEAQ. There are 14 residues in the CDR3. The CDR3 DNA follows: TGTGCCAGCTCCCCTAGCGGGAGATCGGATACGCAGTATTTT. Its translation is CASSPSGRSDTQYF.

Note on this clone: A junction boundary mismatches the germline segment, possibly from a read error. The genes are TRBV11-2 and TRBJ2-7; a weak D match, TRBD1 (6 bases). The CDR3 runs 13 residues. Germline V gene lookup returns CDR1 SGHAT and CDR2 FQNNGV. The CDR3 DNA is TGTGCCAGCAGCTTGGACTTAGACAGGACCAGTAACTTC. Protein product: CASSLDLDRTSNF. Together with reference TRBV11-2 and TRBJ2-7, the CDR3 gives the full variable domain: EAGVAQSPRYKIIEKRQSVAFWCNPISGHATLYWYQQILGQGPKLLIQFQNNGVVDDSQLPKDRFSAERLKGVDSTLKIQPAKLEDSAVYLCASSLDLDRTSNFGPGTRLTVT.

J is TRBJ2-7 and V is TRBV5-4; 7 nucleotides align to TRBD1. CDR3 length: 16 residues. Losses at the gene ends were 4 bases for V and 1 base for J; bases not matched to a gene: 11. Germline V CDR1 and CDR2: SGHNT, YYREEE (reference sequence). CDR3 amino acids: CASSRRLAGGSYEQYF. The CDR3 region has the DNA TGTGCCAGCAGCAGGAGATTGGCAGGGGGATCCTACGAGCAGTACTTC.

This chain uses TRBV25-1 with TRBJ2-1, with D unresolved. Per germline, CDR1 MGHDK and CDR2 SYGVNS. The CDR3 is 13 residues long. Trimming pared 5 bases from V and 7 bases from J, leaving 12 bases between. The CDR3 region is CASSQARENEQFF. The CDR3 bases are TGTGCCAGCAGTCAGGCTAGGGAAAATGAGCAGTTCTTC.

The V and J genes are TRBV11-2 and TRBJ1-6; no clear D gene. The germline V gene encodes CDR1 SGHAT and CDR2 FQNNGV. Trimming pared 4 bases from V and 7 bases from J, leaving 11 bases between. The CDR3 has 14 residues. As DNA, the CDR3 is TGTGCCAGCAGCTCCCCCCAGAGAAATTCACCCCTCCACTTT. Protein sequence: CASSSPQRNSPLHF.

CDR3 sequence (DNA): TGTGCCAGCAGCCCTGTTGGGACAGGGAAGGACGAGCAGTACTTC. As protein: CASSPVGTGKDEQYF. The chain joins TRBV27 to TRBJ2-7; 9 bases map to TRBD1. The length of the CDR3 is 15 residues. Trimming removed 6 bases from V and 5 bases from J; junction bases left unmatched: 11. Germline-derived CDR1 and CDR2 are MNHEY and SMNVEV (reference sequence).

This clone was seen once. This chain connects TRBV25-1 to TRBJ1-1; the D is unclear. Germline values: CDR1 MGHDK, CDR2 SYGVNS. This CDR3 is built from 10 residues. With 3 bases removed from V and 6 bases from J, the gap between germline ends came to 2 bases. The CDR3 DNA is TGTGCCAGCAGTGACTCTGAAGCTTTCTTT. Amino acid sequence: CASSDSEAFF.

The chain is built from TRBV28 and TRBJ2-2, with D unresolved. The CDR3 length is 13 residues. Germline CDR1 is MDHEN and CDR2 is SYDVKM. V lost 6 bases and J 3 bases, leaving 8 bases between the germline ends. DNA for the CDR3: TGTGCCAGCAGCCAGACCTACACCGGGGAGCTGTTTTTT. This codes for CASSQTYTGELFF.

CDR3 residues: CASRNLAAYNEQFF. The DNA for the CDR3 is TGTGCCAGCAGGAATTTAGCGGCCTACAATGAGCAGTTCTTC. The chain is built from TRBV7-9 and TRBJ2-1; possibly TRBD2 for D (6 bases). CDR3 length: 14 amino acids. V dropped 6 bases and J dropped 2 bases, with 11 bases sitting between them. Germline V gene lookup returns CDR1 SEHNR and CDR2 FQNEAQ (reference sequence).

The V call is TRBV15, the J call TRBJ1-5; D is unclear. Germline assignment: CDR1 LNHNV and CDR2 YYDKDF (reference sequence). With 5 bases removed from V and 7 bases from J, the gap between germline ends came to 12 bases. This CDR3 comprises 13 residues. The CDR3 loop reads CATSSRTAQPQHF. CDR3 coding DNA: TGTGCCACCAGCTCACGGACGGCACAGCCCCAGCATTTT. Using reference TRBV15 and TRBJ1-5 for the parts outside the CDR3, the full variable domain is DAMVIQNPRYQVTQFGKPVTLSCSQTLNHNVMYWYQQKSSQAPKLLFHYYDKDFNNEADTPDNFQSRRPNTSFCFLDIRSPGLGDTAMYLCATSSRTAQPQHFGDGTRLSIL.

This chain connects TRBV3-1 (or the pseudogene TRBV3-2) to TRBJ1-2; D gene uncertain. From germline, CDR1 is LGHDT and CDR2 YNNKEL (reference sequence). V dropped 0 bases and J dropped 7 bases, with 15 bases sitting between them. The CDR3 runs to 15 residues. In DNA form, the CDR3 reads TGTGCCAGCAGCCAAGACGTCGCAAAGGGAAGTGGCTACACCTTC. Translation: CASSQDVAKGSGYTF.

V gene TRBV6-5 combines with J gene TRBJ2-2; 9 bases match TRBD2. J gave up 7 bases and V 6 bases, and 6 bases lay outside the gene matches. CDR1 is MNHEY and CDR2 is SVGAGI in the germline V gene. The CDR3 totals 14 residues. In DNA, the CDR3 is TGTGCCAGCAGGGCTAGCGGGATTGTCGGGGAGCTGTTTTTT. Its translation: CASRASGIVGELFF.

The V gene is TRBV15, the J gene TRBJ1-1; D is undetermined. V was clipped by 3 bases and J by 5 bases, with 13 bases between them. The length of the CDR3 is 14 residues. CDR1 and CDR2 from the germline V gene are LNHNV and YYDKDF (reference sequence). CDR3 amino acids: CATSRSPWGTEAFF. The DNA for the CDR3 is TGTGCCACCAGCAGGTCCCCTTGGGGTACTGAAGCTTTCTTT. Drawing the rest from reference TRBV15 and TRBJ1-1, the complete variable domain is DAMVIQNPRYQVTQFGKPVTLSCSQTLNHNVMYWYQQKSSQAPKLLFHYYDKDFNNEADTPDNFQSRRPNTSFCFLDIRSPGLGDTAMYLCATSRSPWGTEAFFGQGTRLTVV.

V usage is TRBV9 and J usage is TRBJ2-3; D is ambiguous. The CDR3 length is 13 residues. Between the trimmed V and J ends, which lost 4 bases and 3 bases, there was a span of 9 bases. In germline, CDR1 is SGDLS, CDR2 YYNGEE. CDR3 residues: CASSPEITDTQYF. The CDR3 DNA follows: TGTGCCAGCAGCCCCGAGATAACAGATACGCAGTATTTT. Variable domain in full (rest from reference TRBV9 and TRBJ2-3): DSGVTQTPKHLITATGQRVTLRCSPRSGDLSVYWYQQSLDQGLQFLIQYYNGEERAKGNILERFSAQQFPDLHSELNLSSLELGDSALYFCASSPEITDTQYFGPGTRLTVL.

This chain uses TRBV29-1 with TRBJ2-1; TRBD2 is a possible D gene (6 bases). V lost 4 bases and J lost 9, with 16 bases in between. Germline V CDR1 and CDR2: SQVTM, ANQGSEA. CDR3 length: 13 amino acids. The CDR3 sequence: CSVGIAAFGEQFF. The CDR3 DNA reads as TGCAGCGTTGGAATAGCGGCTTTCGGTGAGCAGTTCTTC.

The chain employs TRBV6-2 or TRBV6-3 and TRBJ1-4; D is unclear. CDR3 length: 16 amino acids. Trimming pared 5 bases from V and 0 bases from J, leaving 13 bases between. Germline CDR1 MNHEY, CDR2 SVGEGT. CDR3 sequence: CASSGPRVATNEKLFF. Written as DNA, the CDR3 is TGTGCCAGCAGTGGACCTCGGGTTGCAACTAATGAAAAACTGTTTTTT.

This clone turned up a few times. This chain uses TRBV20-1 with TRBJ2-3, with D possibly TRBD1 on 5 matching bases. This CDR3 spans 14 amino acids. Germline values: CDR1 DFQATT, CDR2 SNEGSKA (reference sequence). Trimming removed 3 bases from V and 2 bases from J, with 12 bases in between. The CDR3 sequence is CSASFRVPTDTQYF. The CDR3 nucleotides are TGCAGTGCTAGTTTCAGGGTTCCCACAGATACGCAGTATTTT.

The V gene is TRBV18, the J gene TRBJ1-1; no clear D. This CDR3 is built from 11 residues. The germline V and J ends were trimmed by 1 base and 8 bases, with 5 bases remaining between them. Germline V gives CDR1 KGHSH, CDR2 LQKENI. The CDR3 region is CASSPQREAFF. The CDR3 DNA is TGTGCCAGCTCACCACAGAGAGAAGCTTTCTTT.

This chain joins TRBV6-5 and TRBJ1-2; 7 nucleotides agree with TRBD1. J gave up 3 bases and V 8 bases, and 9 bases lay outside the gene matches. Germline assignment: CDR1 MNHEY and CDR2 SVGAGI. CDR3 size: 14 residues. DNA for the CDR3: TGTGCCAGCGGCCGTCCCGGGACAGACTATGGCTACACCTTC. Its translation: CASGRPGTDYGYTF.

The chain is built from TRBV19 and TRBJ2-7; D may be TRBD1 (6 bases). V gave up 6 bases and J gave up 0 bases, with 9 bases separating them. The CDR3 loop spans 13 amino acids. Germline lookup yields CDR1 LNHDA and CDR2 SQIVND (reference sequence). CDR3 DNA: TGTGCCAGTAGAGACAGGAGCTCCTACGAGCAGTACTTC. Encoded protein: CASRDRSSYEQYF.

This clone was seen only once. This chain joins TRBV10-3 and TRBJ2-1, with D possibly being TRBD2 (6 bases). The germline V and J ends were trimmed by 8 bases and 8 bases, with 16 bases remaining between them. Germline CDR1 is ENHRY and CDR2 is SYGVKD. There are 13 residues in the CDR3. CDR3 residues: CAIGRRAEDEQFF. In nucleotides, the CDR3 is TGTGCCATCGGAAGGAGGGCCGAGGATGAGCAGTTCTTC.

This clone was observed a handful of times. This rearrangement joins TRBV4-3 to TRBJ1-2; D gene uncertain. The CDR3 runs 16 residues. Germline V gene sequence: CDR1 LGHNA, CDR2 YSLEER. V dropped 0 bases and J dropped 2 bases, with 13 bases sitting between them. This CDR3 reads CASSQDSVKTNYGYTF. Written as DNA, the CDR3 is TGCGCCAGCAGCCAAGACTCTGTCAAAACCAACTATGGCTACACCTTC.

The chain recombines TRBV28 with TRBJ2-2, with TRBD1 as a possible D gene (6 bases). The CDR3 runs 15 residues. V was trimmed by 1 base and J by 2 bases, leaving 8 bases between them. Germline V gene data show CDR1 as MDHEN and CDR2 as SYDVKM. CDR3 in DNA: TGTGCCAGCAGTTTATCGGGACAAAACACCGGGGAGCTGTTTTTT. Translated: CASSLSGQNTGELFF.

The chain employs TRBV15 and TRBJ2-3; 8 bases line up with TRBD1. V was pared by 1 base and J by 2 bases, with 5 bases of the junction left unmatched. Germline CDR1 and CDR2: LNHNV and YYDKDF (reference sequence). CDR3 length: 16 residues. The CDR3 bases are TGTGCCACCAGCAGAGTGGGACAGGCGATCACAGATACGCAGTATTTT. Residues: CATSRVGQAITDTQYF.

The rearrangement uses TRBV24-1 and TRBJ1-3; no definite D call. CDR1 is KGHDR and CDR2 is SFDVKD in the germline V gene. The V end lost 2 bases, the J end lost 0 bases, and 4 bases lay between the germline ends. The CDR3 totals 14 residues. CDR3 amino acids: CATSDSVSGNTIYF. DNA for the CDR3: TGTGCCACCAGTGATTCAGTCTCTGGAAACACCATATATTTT.